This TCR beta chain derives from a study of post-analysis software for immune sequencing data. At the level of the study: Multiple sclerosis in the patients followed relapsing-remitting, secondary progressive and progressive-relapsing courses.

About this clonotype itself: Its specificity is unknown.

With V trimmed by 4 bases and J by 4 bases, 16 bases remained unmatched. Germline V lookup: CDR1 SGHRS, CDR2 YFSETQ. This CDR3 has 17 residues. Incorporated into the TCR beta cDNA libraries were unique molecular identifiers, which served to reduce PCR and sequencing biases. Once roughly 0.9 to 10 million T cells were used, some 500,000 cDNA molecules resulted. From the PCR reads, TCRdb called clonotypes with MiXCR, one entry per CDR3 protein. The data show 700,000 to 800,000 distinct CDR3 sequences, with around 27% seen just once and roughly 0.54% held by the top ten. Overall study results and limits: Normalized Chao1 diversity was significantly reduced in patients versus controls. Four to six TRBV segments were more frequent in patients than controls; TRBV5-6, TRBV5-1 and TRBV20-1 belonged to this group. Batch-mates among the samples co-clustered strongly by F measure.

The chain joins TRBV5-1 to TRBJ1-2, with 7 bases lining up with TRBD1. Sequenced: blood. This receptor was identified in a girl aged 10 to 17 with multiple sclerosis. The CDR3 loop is CASSPGTDRVYFYGYTF. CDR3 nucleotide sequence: TGCGCCAGCAGCCCCGGGACAGATAGAGTTTATTTCTATGGCTACACCTTC.